This T cell receptor (beta chain) was identified in a study of chemoradiotherapy in HPV16-positive cancers. Looking at the study overall: Candidate HPV-specific T-cell clones and common TCR motifs came from functional assays in a couple of HPV16-positive patients.

Only in-frame clones appear in the TCRdb table, and some are missing; sequencing was by immunoSEQ multiplex PCR. The table includes a few thousand clones, over 75% detected once. The germline CDR1 and CDR2 sequences are WNHNN and SYGVQD (reference sequence). The CDR3 sequence is 15 residues long. V was shortened by 4 bases and J by 2 bases, with 15 bases between the two germline ends. This clone was seen a handful of times. As yet, its antigen is unknown. Points from the study as a whole: Candidate HPV-specific clones and E7-related TCR motifs grew in tumor during treatment. In HPV16-positive patients, HPV-responsive T-cell expansion tracked better recurrence-free survival.

Repeated repertoire sampling spanned the course of chemoradiotherapy. The TCR sequence derives from a human donor with HPV-associated anogenital cancer. The chain couples TRBV10-1 to TRBJ2-7; perhaps TRBD2 as D (6 bases). This specimen was tumor tissue, taken from a patient who underwent chemoradiotherapy. This CDR3 reads CASSGEDATTYEQYF. The CDR3 nucleotides read TGCGCCAGCAGTGGGGAGGACGCCACTACCTACGAGCAGTACTTC.